These 8 T cell receptor beta chains originate from one sample sequenced in a study of blood T cell repertoires in COVID-19. Clones were read by immunoSEQ multiplex PCR, and TCRdb kept only the in-frame ones, dropping some. The sample has 90,000 or so clones; approximately 88% are singletons. The sequenced sample consisted of peripheral blood. The receptors stem from a man aged 60 to 69 with COVID-19, enrolled during active disease.

The rearrangement uses TRBV11-3 and TRBJ2-3; D might be TRBD2 (7 bases). Trimming cost V 8 bases and J 4 bases, with 16 bases left between them. CDR3 length: 14 residues. The germline V gene encodes CDR1 SGHNT and CDR2 YENEEA. The CDR3 DNA reads as TGTGCCAGCCAGAGGGGGAGGGCCTCAGATACGCAGTATTTT. It translates to CASQRGRASDTQYF.

V is TRBV7-4 and J is TRBJ1-1; tentative D call: TRBD1 (6 bases). CDR1 is SGHVT, CDR2 SQSDAQ, per germline. CDR3 length: 13 amino acids. Trimming cost V 7 bases and J 11 bases, with 20 bases left between them. The CDR3 is CASTFGGPWIAFF. The CDR3 nucleotides are TGTGCCAGCACCTTCGGGGGGCCATGGATTGCTTTCTTT.

This clone has just one count. The rearrangement uses TRBV6-5 and TRBJ1-6; D gene uncertain. V was clipped by 1 base and J by 7 bases, with 8 bases between them. Germline V gives CDR1 MNHEY, CDR2 SVGAGI. This CDR3 has 14 amino acids. The CDR3 region is CASSYYPSNSPLHF. The CDR3 region has the DNA TGTGCCAGCAGTTACTATCCTTCCAATTCACCCCTCCACTTT.

The V call is TRBV19, the J call TRBJ1-1; tentative D call: TRBD1 (5 bases). The CDR3 runs 13 residues. V was clipped by 7 bases and J by 2 bases, with 11 bases between them. The germline CDR1 and CDR2 sequences are LNHDA and SQIVND (reference sequence). CDR3 coding DNA: TGTGCCAGTACTCTGACAGCCAACACTGAAGCTTTCTTT. Residues: CASTLTANTEAFF. Variable domain in full (rest from reference TRBV19 and TRBJ1-1): DGGITQSPKYLFRKEGQNVTLSCEQNLNHDAMYWYRQDPGQGLRLIYYSQIVNDFQKGDIAEGYSVSREKKESFPLTVTSAQKNPTAFYLCASTLTANTEAFFGQGTRLTVV.

This sequence joins TRBV18 and TRBJ2-5, with 9 bases aligning to TRBD2. This CDR3 contains 16 residues. Germline V gives CDR1 KGHSH, CDR2 LQKENI. V was clipped by 3 bases and J by 3 bases; unmatched bases: 8. The CDR3 reads CASSPRVPSGEETQYF. The DNA of the CDR3 is TGTGCCAGCTCACCCCGAGTGCCTAGCGGGGAAGAGACCCAGTACTTC.

The J gene is TRBJ2-1, the V gene TRBV5-6, with 7 bases identical to TRBD2. Germline V gene sequence: CDR1 SGHDT, CDR2 YYEEEE. With V trimmed by 2 bases and J by 8 bases, 13 bases remained unmatched. There are 16 residues in the CDR3. The CDR3 bases are TGTGCCAGCAGCTTCGGGCTAGCGGAGACCCCTCATGAGCAGTTCTTC. As protein: CASSFGLAETPHEQFF.

V gene TRBV11-3 combines with J gene TRBJ2-1; no clear D. The CDR3 extends over 15 amino acids. V was cut by 4 bases and J by 3 bases, with 13 bases left in between. The germline CDR1 and CDR2 sequences are SGHNT and YENEEA. Here the CDR3 DNA reads TGTGCCAGCAGCTCCCGGAGTAGCAGCTACAATGAGCAGTTCTTC. This codes for CASSSRSSSYNEQFF.

The chain carries TRBV7-2 and TRBJ2-7; tentative D call: TRBD2 (6 bases). The V end was cut by 4 bases, the J end by 2 bases, with 12 bases between. This CDR3 is 14 amino acids long. CDR1 SGHTA and CDR2 FQGNSA come from the germline V gene. This chain's CDR3 is CASSSPGSTYEQYF. CDR3 bases: TGTGCCAGCAGCTCCCCCGGGAGTACCTACGAGCAGTACTTC.